These T cell receptor beta chains were read from a single sample in a study of blood T cell repertoires in COVID-19. Assay used: immunoSEQ multiplex PCR; TCRdb lists only in-frame clones, some missing. The data show about 100,000 clones, 80% seen once. Material: peripheral blood. All receptors derive from a man aged 70 or older with active or convalescent COVID-19. Both conserved end residues are part of each CDR3. The order of the fields is CDR3 DNA, CDR3 protein, V gene, clone size, D gene, J gene. The D gene is left open where the match is weak. Part of the rows lack a size; the others show once, few, many or a class for expanded clones.

TGCGCCAGCAGCTTTTTCGGTTACCGCACCTACGAGCAGTACTTC,CASSFFGYRTYEQYF,TRBV5-1,-,-,TRBJ2-7
TGTGCCAGCAGCTTGGCGCAGGGGTGGGTCACTGAAGCTTTCTTT,CASSLAQGWVTEAFF,TRBV5-6,-,-,TRBJ1-1
TGCAGCGTACTCGGACAGGGGGCTAACGAGCAGTACTTC,CSVLGQGANEQYF,TRBV29-1,-,TRBD1,TRBJ2-7
TGTGCCAGCAGCTCGGGGGGCCACAATGAGCAGTTCTTC,CASSSGGHNEQFF,TRBV7-2,few,-,TRBJ2-1
TGTGCCAGCAGCTTAACCAAGACAGGGGGAGGAAACACCATATATTTT,CASSLTKTGGGNTIYF,TRBV7-2,-,TRBD1,TRBJ1-3
TGTGCCAGCAGCAAAAGGGGAGGAGGGACTAGCGGGAAGAAGTCGGAGACCCAGTACTTC,CASSKRGGGTSGKKSETQYF,TRBV21-1,-,-,TRBJ2-5
TGTGCCAGCTCGTACAGGGTAGACTCCTACAATGAGCAGTTCTTC,CASSYRVDSYNEQFF,TRBV18,-,-,TRBJ2-1
TGTGCCAGCATCCCCGGGAGGGGAAACTCTGGGGCCAACGTCCTGACTTTC,CASIPGRGNSGANVLTF,TRBV12-1,-,-,TRBJ2-6
TGTGCCAGCAGTCGCAGCGGGGGTAATGAGCAGTTCTTC,CASSRSGGNEQFF,TRBV25-1,-,TRBD2,TRBJ2-1
TGTGCCAGCAGGGGACCCGACAGGGCAGCTGGAAACACCATATATTTT,CASRGPDRAAGNTIYF,TRBV28,-,TRBD1,TRBJ1-3
TGTGCCAGCAGCCGTGACAGGGGGGATGGTCAGCCCCAGCATTTT,CASSRDRGDGQPQHF,TRBV7-2,-,TRBD1,TRBJ1-5
TGTGCCAGCAGTTACTTGTCGAGTGTCGGGGAGCTGTTTTTT,CASSYLSSVGELFF,TRBV6-6,-,-,TRBJ2-2
TGTGCCAGCAGCTTAACAGACCAAGAGACCCAGTACTTC,CASSLTDQETQYF,TRBV5-6,once,-,TRBJ2-5
TGTGCCAGCAGCTTCGGTAACAGGGGAATTGGAAACACCATATATTTT,CASSFGNRGIGNTIYF,TRBV7-9,-,TRBD1,TRBJ1-3
TGTGCCAGCAGCGCCAGCTCCTACGAGCAGTACTTC,CASSASSYEQYF,TRBV7-2,-,-,TRBJ2-7
TGTGCCAGAAGCAACTCGAGGTGCTCTGGGGCCAACGTCCTGACTTTC,CARSNSRCSGANVLTF,TRBV7-5,-,-,TRBJ2-6
TGTGCCAGCATGAAGGACAGGGCGGACGGCTACACCTTC,CASMKDRADGYTF,TRBV21-1,-,-,TRBJ1-2
TGTGCCACCAGTGGCGCACGGACAGGCTTCCAAGAGACCCAGTACTTC,CATSGARTGFQETQYF,TRBV24-1,-,TRBD1,TRBJ2-5
TGTGCCAGCAGCTCCTCCATCGGGGACCAAGAGACCCAGTACTTC,CASSSSIGDQETQYF,TRBV27,-,-,TRBJ2-5
TGCGCCAGCAGCCAAACGACGGGAATTACACAGCCCCAGCATTTT,CASSQTTGITQPQHF,TRBV4-1,-,-,TRBJ1-5
TGTGCCAGCATTGGGAGGGGAAATGAAAAACTGTTTTTT,CASIGRGNEKLFF,TRBV27,-,-,TRBJ1-4
TGTGCCAGCAGCCCCATGTGGGACAGTGATTTTAACTATGGCTACACCTTC,CASSPMWDSDFNYGYTF,TRBV3-1/TRBV3-2,-,TRBD1,TRBJ1-2
TGCGCCAGCAGCTTGGGTTGGGGAGCTGGGGCCAACGTCCTGACTTTC,CASSLGWGAGANVLTF,TRBV5-1,-,-,TRBJ2-6
TGCAGTGCTAGCTTGACCGGGGAGCTGTTTTTT,CSASLTGELFF,TRBV20-1,-,-,TRBJ2-2
TGCGCCAGCAGCCAAGATCTAGCGGGAGGGCGAGATACGCAGTATTTT,CASSQDLAGGRDTQYF,TRBV4-3,-,TRBD2,TRBJ2-3
TGTGCCAGCAGCGCCGGGGGGGGCAATCAGCCCCAGCATTTT,CASSAGGGNQPQHF,TRBV7-2,-,-,TRBJ1-5
TGCGCCAGCAGCCCCGTGGGATTAGCGGAGGACAATGAGCAGTTCTTC,CASSPVGLAEDNEQFF,TRBV4-1,many,-,TRBJ2-1
TGTGCCAGCCGACCGCAGCGGGGGGGCCAAGAGACCCAGTACTTC,CASRPQRGGQETQYF,TRBV2,-,TRBD2,TRBJ2-5
TGCGCCAGCAGCTTGTTAGCGGCCTACGATACGCAGTATTTT,CASSLLAAYDTQYF,TRBV5-1,-,-,TRBJ2-3
TGTGCCAGAAACGGACTAGCGGGTGGCTTTGGGGAGCAGTACTTC,CARNGLAGGFGEQYF,TRBV7-5,-,-,TRBJ2-7
TGTGCCAGCAGCGTATACGGGGTGGCAGATACGCAGTATTTT,CASSVYGVADTQYF,TRBV9,once,-,TRBJ2-3
TGTGCCACCCAAAGGACTAGCGCTCAAGAGACCCAGTACTTC,CATQRTSAQETQYF,TRBV15,-,TRBD2,TRBJ2-5
TGCGCCAGCAGCGGGGACAGCCCCTACGAGCAGTACTTC,CASSGDSPYEQYF,TRBV5-1,few,TRBD1,TRBJ2-7
TGTGCCAGTAGTGTATTGACAGGGGACACAATCAGACAGCCCCAGCATTTT,CASSVLTGDTIRQPQHF,TRBV19,-,TRBD1,TRBJ1-5
TGTGCCTGGAGTTCGACAGGGGGCGGTCAGCCCCAGCATTTT,CAWSSTGGGQPQHF,TRBV30,-,TRBD1,TRBJ1-5
TGTGCCACCAGTGGCATTACAGGGGTCAACTATGGCTACACCTTC,CATSGITGVNYGYTF,TRBV24-1,-,TRBD1,TRBJ1-2